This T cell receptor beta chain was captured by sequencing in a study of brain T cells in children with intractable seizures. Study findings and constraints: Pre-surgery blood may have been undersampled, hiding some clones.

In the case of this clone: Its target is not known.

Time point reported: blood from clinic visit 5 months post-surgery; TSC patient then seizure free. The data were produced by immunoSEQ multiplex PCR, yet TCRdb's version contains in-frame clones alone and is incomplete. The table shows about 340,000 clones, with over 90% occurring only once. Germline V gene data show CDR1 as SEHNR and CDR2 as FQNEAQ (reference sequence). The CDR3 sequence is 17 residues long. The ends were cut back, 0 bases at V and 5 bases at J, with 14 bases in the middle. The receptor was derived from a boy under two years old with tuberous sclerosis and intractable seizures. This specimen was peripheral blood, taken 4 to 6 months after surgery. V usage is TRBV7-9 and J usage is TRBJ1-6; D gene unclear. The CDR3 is CASSLALAREHNSPLHF. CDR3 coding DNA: TGTGCCAGCAGCTTAGCGTTGGCAAGGGAACATAATTCACCCCTCCACTTT.